These 25 T cell receptor beta chains were all obtained from the same sample, sequenced in a study of shared clonotypes between healthy human individuals. TCRdb's table, derived via immunoSEQ multiplex PCR, lists solely in-frame clones and lacks some. The table has about 1 million clones, approximately 70% seen once. The sample consisted of memory CD4+ T cells sorted from blood. Subset defined: CD45RA-negative fraction. All receptors derive from a man younger than 35 in good health.

The V and J genes are TRBV10-2 and TRBJ1-2, with 7 bases matching TRBD1. Per the germline V gene, CDR1 is WSHSY and CDR2 is SAAADI. The CDR3 totals 15 residues. With 8 bases clipped from V and 7 bases from J, the junction kept 16 bases outside the gene matches. CDR3 protein: CASGDRAAASGGYTF. In nucleotides, the CDR3 is TGCGCCAGCGGAGACAGGGCCGCTGCTTCGGGTGGCTACACCTTC.

The chain recombines TRBV5-4 with TRBJ1-6; 7 nucleotides match TRBD1. Unmatched junction bases numbered 4, after V lost 1 base and J lost 0 bases. This CDR3 has 17 residues. Germline V gene sequence: CDR1 SGHNT, CDR2 YYREEE (reference sequence). This CDR3 reads CASSLRRQGSYNSPLHF. The DNA for the CDR3 is TGTGCCAGCAGCTTGAGGAGACAGGGCTCCTATAATTCACCCCTCCACTTT.

A remark on this clone: The sample holds other DNA sequences that translate to the same CDR3. This chain connects TRBV7-2 to TRBJ1-1; unclear D gene. The CDR3 is 13 amino acids. The V end was cut by 3 bases, the J end by 0 bases, with 5 bases between. Germline V lookup: CDR1 SGHTA, CDR2 FQGNSA. CDR3 sequence reads: CASSFYVNTEAFF. The CDR3 bases are TGTGCCAGCAGCTTTTACGTGAACACTGAAGCTTTCTTT.

The rearrangement joins TRBV6-5 to TRBJ2-2; 8 bases are a match to TRBD1. The V gene end was trimmed by 2 bases and the J gene end by 5 bases; junction bases not matched to a gene: 7. Germline assignment: CDR1 MNHEY and CDR2 SVGAGI. The CDR3 runs to 16 residues. The CDR3 nucleotides are TGTGCCAGCAGTTACCGAGACAGGGGAGGTACCGGGGAGCTGTTTTTT. As protein: CASSYRDRGGTGELFF.

V gene TRBV5-8 combines with J gene TRBJ2-7, with D unresolved. This CDR3 contains 11 residues. V lost 7 bases and J lost 0, with 5 bases in between. Germline V lookup: CDR1 SGHTS, CDR2 YDEGEE. This CDR3 reads CASGSSYEQYF. The CDR3 DNA reads TGTGCCAGCGGGTCCTCCTACGAGCAGTACTTC.

The rearrangement joins TRBV6-1 to TRBJ1-5; possibly TRBD1 for D (5 bases). V shed 7 bases and J shed 7 bases, with 17 bases lying between them. Germline assignment: CDR1 MNHNS and CDR2 SASEGT. The CDR3 consists of 14 residues. The CDR3 loop reads CASTRQGGRQPQHF. The DNA of the CDR3 is TGTGCCAGCACTCGGCAGGGTGGGAGGCAGCCCCAGCATTTT.

This clone was seen ten or more times. The V call is TRBV11-2, the J call TRBJ1-6; no reliable D call. V lost 5 bases and J 9 bases, leaving 11 bases between the germline ends. This CDR3 spans 13 amino acids. Per the germline V gene, CDR1 is SGHAT and CDR2 is FQNNGV. CDR3 DNA: TGTGCCAGCAGCCCCCAGTCGCGTTCACCCCTCCACTTT. Translated, it gives CASSPQSRSPLHF.

The chain uses TRBV18 and TRBJ2-5; 9 bases line up with TRBD2. The CDR3 totals 15 residues. The V gene end was trimmed by 3 bases and the J gene end by 1 base; junction bases not matched to a gene: 3. Germline V gives CDR1 KGHSH, CDR2 LQKENI. The CDR3 spells CASSPSLAGQETQYF. CDR3 in DNA: TGTGCCAGCTCACCCTCACTAGCGGGCCAAGAGACCCAGTACTTC.

The genes are TRBV30 and TRBJ1-3; D is perhaps TRBD1 (5 bases). Trimming shortened V by 0 bases and J by 0 bases, and 12 bases separated the two germline ends. CDR3 size: 16 residues. Per germline, CDR1 GTSNPN and CDR2 SVGIG (reference sequence). The CDR3 spells CAWSVYGGNSGNTIYF. Written as DNA, the CDR3 is TGTGCCTGGAGTGTGTATGGGGGGAACTCTGGAAACACCATATATTTT.

The chain links TRBV18 to TRBJ2-3, with D perhaps TRBD2 (5 bases). The CDR3 is 13 residues long. Per the germline V gene, CDR1 is KGHSH and CDR2 is LQKENI. V was cut by 2 bases and J by 8 bases, with 11 bases left in between. Here the CDR3 reads CASSPIEGSTQYF. CDR3 nucleotide sequence: TGTGCCAGCTCACCAATCGAGGGCTCTACGCAGTATTTT.

Note on this clone: This sample also contains other DNA sequences that code for the same CDR3. This chain uses TRBV13 with TRBJ1-1, with D possibly matching TRBD1 (6 bases). With 3 bases removed from V and 0 bases from J, the gap between germline ends came to 8 bases. CDR3 length equals 14 residues. Germline V gene lookup returns CDR1 PRHDT and CDR2 FYEKMQ (reference sequence). CDR3 in DNA: TGTGCCAGCAGCTTGGGACATTTGAACACTGAAGCTTTCTTT. Translating it yields CASSLGHLNTEAFF.

About this clone: Distinct nucleotide sequences in the sample also encode this CDR3. The rearrangement uses TRBV6-1 and TRBJ1-5, with D perhaps matching TRBD1 (5 bases). V dropped 11 bases and J dropped 2 bases, with 10 bases sitting between them. Per the germline V gene, CDR1 is MNHNS and CDR2 is SASEGT. The CDR3 totals 12 residues. CDR3 nucleotides: TGTGCCTCTACGGGGCGCAATCAGCCCCAGCATTTT. This codes for CASTGRNQPQHF.

The chain carries TRBV5-1 and TRBJ1-2; D not resolved. Germline V gene lookup returns CDR1 SGHRS and CDR2 YFSETQ. V lost 7 bases and J lost 2, with 6 bases in between. This CDR3 region has 11 residues. The CDR3 DNA reads TGCGCCAGCCGAGCGAACTATGGCTACACCTTC. It yields the protein CASRANYGYTF.

The CDR3 is CASSIKGTEQYF. The CDR3, as DNA: TGTGCCAGTAGTATAAAGGGAACCGAGCAGTACTTC. The genes are TRBV19 and TRBJ2-7; no reliable D call. The CDR3 consists of 12 residues. Trimming left V 2 bases short and J 6 bases short, with 8 bases between. Germline values: CDR1 LNHDA, CDR2 SQIVND (reference sequence).

The chain joins TRBV19 to TRBJ2-2; no definite D call. CDR1 is LNHDA, CDR2 SQIVND, per germline (reference sequence). V was pared by 6 bases and J by 1 base, with 12 bases between. The CDR3 loop spans 15 amino acids. In DNA, the CDR3 is TGTGCCAGTAGGTGGGCAGTCTTGAACACCGGGGAGCTGTTTTTT. It specifies CASRWAVLNTGELFF. Full variable domain (remainder filled in from reference TRBV19 and TRBJ2-2): DGGITQSPKYLFRKEGQNVTLSCEQNLNHDAMYWYRQDPGQGLRLIYYSQIVNDFQKGDIAEGYSVSREKKESFPLTVTSAQKNPTAFYLCASRWAVLNTGELFFGEGSRLTVL.

The chain couples TRBV14 to TRBJ2-5, with TRBD2 identical over 8 bases. The CDR3 has 15 residues. Losses at the gene ends were 4 bases for V and 5 bases for J; bases not matched to a gene: 9. Germline V gives CDR1 SGHDN, CDR2 FVKESK. This chain's CDR3 is CASSPLTGGQETQYF. CDR3 in DNA: TGTGCCAGCAGCCCACTGACGGGGGGGCAGGAGACCCAGTACTTC. Based on the CDR3 plus reference TRBV14 and TRBJ2-5, the full variable domain is EAGVTQFPSHSVIEKGQTVTLRCDPISGHDNLYWYRRVMGKEIKFLLHFVKESKQDESGMPNNRFLAERTGGTYSTLKVQPAELEDSGVYFCASSPLTGGQETQYFGPGTRLLVL.

The V and J genes are TRBV4-1 and TRBJ2-2; 12 bases map to TRBD1. The trim removed 0 bases at V and 2 bases at J, leaving 10 bases unmatched. CDR3 length equals 20 residues. Germline V gene sequence: CDR1 MGHRA, CDR2 YSYEKL. The CDR3 is CASSQDYRGQGAPNTGELFF. The CDR3, as DNA: TGCGCCAGCAGCCAAGATTATCGGGGACAGGGGGCCCCAAACACCGGGGAGCTGTTTTTT.

This chain joins TRBV5-6 and TRBJ2-3; D possibly corresponds to TRBD1 (6 bases). The CDR3 covers 14 residues. The V gene's germline CDR1 is SGHDT and CDR2 YYEEEE. V shed 0 bases and J shed 7 bases, with 12 bases lying between them. The CDR3 DNA follows: TGTGCCAGCAGCTTGGGGCAGGGGTGGAATACGCAGTATTTT. Amino acid sequence: CASSLGQGWNTQYF.

The chain has TRBV28 and TRBJ2-2; D is perhaps TRBD1 (6 bases). Looked up from germline, CDR1 is MDHEN and CDR2 is SYDVKM. Trimming removed 7 bases from V and 5 bases from J, with 23 bases in between. The CDR3 is 17 amino acids. The CDR3 region is CASNRRRGFQGTGELFF. CDR3 in DNA: TGTGCCAGCAACCGACGCAGGGGCTTCCAGGGAACCGGGGAGCTGTTTTTT.

The chain combines TRBV5-5 with TRBJ1-4; D unresolved. V was pared by 0 bases and J by 0 bases, with 9 bases between. This CDR3 region has 16 residues. CDR1 SGHKS and CDR2 YYEKEE come from the germline V gene (reference sequence). CDR3 nucleotides: TGTGCCAGCAGCTTGGTCCCAGCACCAACTAATGAAAAACTGTTTTTT. Translating it yields CASSLVPAPTNEKLFF.

V is TRBV9 and J is TRBJ2-1, with TRBD1 matching 7 bases. Per germline, CDR1 SGDLS and CDR2 YYNGEE. The CDR3 length is 14 residues. Trimming took 6 bases from V and 9 from J; bases not matched to a gene: 12. The CDR3 loop is CASTGYRGRGEQFF. The CDR3 DNA reads TGTGCCAGCACCGGGTACAGGGGCCGGGGTGAGCAGTTCTTC.

The V gene is TRBV2, the J gene TRBJ2-5; D not resolved. V lost 9 bases and J 2 bases, leaving 7 bases between the germline ends. Germline V CDR1 and CDR2: SNHLY, FYNNEI. The CDR3 totals 11 residues. The CDR3 bases are TGTGCCAGGTCTAGTCAAGAGACCCAGTACTTC. This gives the protein CARSSQETQYF.

This clone turned up a few times. V is TRBV30 and J is TRBJ1-1; D uncertain. V lost 3 bases, J lost 1 base, and 9 bases lay in between. Germline CDR1 GTSNPN, CDR2 SVGIG (reference sequence). This CDR3 is 13 amino acids long. The CDR3 is CAWSNLRNTEAFF. The CDR3 DNA follows: TGTGCCTGGAGCAACTTGAGGAACACTGAAGCTTTCTTT.

The chain has TRBV5-1 and TRBJ1-2, with TRBD1 identical over 7 bases. The CDR3 is made up of 14 amino acids. CDR1 and CDR2 (germline): SGHRS, YFSETQ. V lost 1 base, J lost 4 bases, and 4 bases stayed unmatched. In nucleotides, the CDR3 is TGCGCCAGCAGCTTGATCAGGGGGAGCTATGGCTACACCTTC. The encoded protein is CASSLIRGSYGYTF.

The chain carries TRBV7-3 and TRBJ1-2, with 7 bases lining up with TRBD1. Germline V gives CDR1 SGHTA, CDR2 FQGTGA. Trimming cost V 1 base and J 5 bases; bases outside gene matches: 10. This CDR3 comprises 16 residues. The chain's CDR3 is CASSLRGRQGGYGYTF. The CDR3, as DNA: TGTGCCAGCAGCTTAAGGGGGAGACAGGGTGGTTATGGCTACACCTTC. Variable domain in full (rest from reference TRBV7-3 and TRBJ1-2): GAGVSQTPSNKVTEKGKYVELRCDPISGHTALYWYRQSLGQGPEFLIYFQGTGAADDSGLPNDRFFAVRPEGSVSTLKIQRTERGDSAVYLCASSLRGRQGGYGYTFGSGTRLTVV.